Sequencing of this T cell receptor beta chain was carried out in a study of blood T cell repertoires in COVID-19. Whole-study context: Two negative PCRs, clearance, or symptom resolution were required of recovered Cohort 3 donors.

Some clones are missing from TCRdb's copy, which holds only in-frame ones; the method was immunoSEQ multiplex PCR. The sample lists under 150,000 clones, about 87% occurring once. Clinical histories supplied by participants themselves formed the basis of cohort assignment. Per the germline V gene, CDR1 is LGHNA and CDR2 is YNFKEQ. The CDR3 sequence is 17 residues long. The trim removed 1 base at V and 0 bases at J, leaving 3 bases unmatched. The specimen was PBMCs or T cells enriched from blood (not recorded which). This chain links TRBV4-2 with TRBJ2-1; 10 bases are a match to TRBD2. The TCR comes from a man aged 45-65 years in a cohort exposed to, infected with or recovered from COVID-19 (not recorded which). CDR3 coding DNA: TGTGCCAGCAGCCAAGCGCCTAGCGGGAGCTCCTACAATGAGCAGTTCTTC. Its translation is CASSQAPSGSSYNEQFF.